This T cell receptor (beta chain) was recovered during a study of T cell responses to AZD1222 COVID-19 vaccine. General study points: Donors, mostly white British, included more females; clonal diversity was possibly underestimated. CD4 TCRs associated with vaccination spanned spike, dominating at 160-218 and 743-854.

Sequencing used immunoSEQ multiplex PCR; TCRdb keeps in-frame clones, though not all of them. The sample has some 100,000 clones, about 83% seen once; the top ten hold roughly 3%. J lost 0 bases, V lost 4 bases, and 14 bases had no gene match. Germline lookup yields CDR1 SGHRS and CDR2 YFSETQ. The CDR3 has 20 amino acids. A remark on this clone: No antigen is known for it.

The chain recombines TRBV5-1 with TRBJ2-1; TRBD2 matches 12 bases. The source is an adult in good health. Sequences were derived from peripheral blood, sampled on day 0 of AZD1222 vaccination. The CDR3 sequence is CASSRLASGGVLSSYNEQFF. Written as DNA, the CDR3 is TGCGCCAGCAGCAGGTTGGCTAGCGGGGGGGTACTAAGCTCCTACAATGAGCAGTTCTTC.